The rows below give T cell receptor beta chains drawn from one sample of a study of sequential checkpoint blockade in melanoma. Sequenced by immunoSEQ multiplex PCR; TCRdb stores in-frame clones only, minus some. Here the sample spans 9,500 to 12,000 clones, roughly 50% being singletons. This specimen was CD8+ T cells sorted from blood (inferred from file names), taken from a patient given nivolumab and ipilimumab in sequence. The receptor source for this set is a human donor with melanoma. CDR3s include the opening cysteine and the closing phenylalanine or tryptophan. The D gene is left open where the match is weak. Size tells how often a clone was seen (once, few, many) or the class of an expanded clone, and some rows leave it out.

d_gene: TRBD1; abundance: -; j_gene: TRBJ2-7; v_gene: TRBV9; CDR3aa: CASSIRTGHYEQYF; CDR3nt: TGTGCCAGCAGCATACGGACAGGTCACTACGAGCAGTACTTC
d_gene: TRBD2; abundance: -; j_gene: TRBJ2-7; v_gene: TRBV27; CDR3aa: CASSLDGLAHEQYF; CDR3nt: TGTGCCAGCAGTTTAGACGGACTAGCCCACGAGCAGTACTTC
d_gene: TRBD2; abundance: -; j_gene: TRBJ2-7; v_gene: TRBV6-6; CDR3aa: CASRGRAGESFEQYF; CDR3nt: TGTGCCAGCAGGGGCCGAGCGGGAGAAAGCTTCGAGCAGTACTTC
d_gene: TRBD1; abundance: -; j_gene: TRBJ1-4; v_gene: TRBV2; CDR3aa: CASSGGRTGRSEKLFF; CDR3nt: TGTGCCAGCAGTGGGGGGCGGACAGGGCGGAGTGAAAAACTGTTTTTT
d_gene: -; abundance: -; j_gene: TRBJ1-2; v_gene: TRBV29-1; CDR3aa: CSVEDPELYGYTF; CDR3nt: TGCAGCGTTGAAGATCCGGAGCTTTATGGCTACACCTTC
d_gene: -; abundance: few; j_gene: TRBJ2-1; v_gene: TRBV4-3; CDR3aa: CASSRNSGTYNEQFF; CDR3nt: TGCGCCAGCAGCCGCAATAGCGGAACCTACAATGAGCAGTTCTTC
d_gene: -; abundance: -; j_gene: TRBJ1-3; v_gene: TRBV18; CDR3aa: CASSQRSGDNGNTIYF; CDR3nt: TGTGCCAGCTCTCAACGTTCAGGGGACAACGGAAACACCATATATTTT
d_gene: -; abundance: -; j_gene: TRBJ2-1; v_gene: TRBV14; CDR3aa: CASSQDTGAGNYNEQFF; CDR3nt: TGTGCCAGCAGCCAAGATACAGGGGCGGGAAATTACAATGAGCAGTTCTTC
d_gene: -; abundance: medium-sized; j_gene: TRBJ2-1; v_gene: TRBV19; CDR3aa: CASGTFDEQFF; CDR3nt: TGTGCCAGCGGGACTTTCGATGAGCAGTTCTTC
d_gene: TRBD1; abundance: -; j_gene: TRBJ2-5; v_gene: TRBV7-7; CDR3aa: CASSLGAGTGSRETQYF; CDR3nt: TGTGCTAGCAGCTTAGGTGCCGGGACAGGGTCCCGGGAGACCCAGTACTTC
d_gene: TRBD2; abundance: medium-sized; j_gene: TRBJ2-7; v_gene: TRBV19; CDR3aa: CASSGLAGVEQYF; CDR3nt: TGTGCCAGTAGTGGTCTAGCGGGAGTCGAGCAGTACTTC
d_gene: TRBD2; abundance: -; j_gene: TRBJ2-7; v_gene: TRBV6-1; CDR3aa: CASSELGFSGSTYEQYF; CDR3nt: TGTGCCAGCAGTGAATTGGGCTTTAGCGGGAGTACCTACGAGCAGTACTTC
d_gene: TRBD1; abundance: -; j_gene: TRBJ1-2; v_gene: TRBV9; CDR3aa: CASSDRGSRYGYTF; CDR3nt: TGTGCCAGCAGCGACAGGGGATCGAGATATGGCTACACCTTC
d_gene: TRBD1; abundance: -; j_gene: TRBJ1-5; v_gene: TRBV27; CDR3aa: CASKRDRGDQPQHF; CDR3nt: TGTGCCAGCAAGAGGGACAGGGGAGATCAGCCCCAGCATTTT
d_gene: TRBD1; abundance: -; j_gene: TRBJ2-7; v_gene: TRBV19; CDR3aa: CASSIRDRGYDEQYF; CDR3nt: TGTGCCAGTAGTATCCGGGACAGGGGGTATGACGAGCAGTACTTC
d_gene: TRBD1; abundance: few; j_gene: TRBJ1-5; v_gene: TRBV9; CDR3aa: CASSAGTGGGQPQHF; CDR3nt: TGTGCCAGCAGCGCAGGGACAGGGGGTGGGCAGCCCCAGCATTTT
d_gene: TRBD2; abundance: -; j_gene: TRBJ2-1; v_gene: TRBV7-8; CDR3aa: CASSSGWGEAGSGNEQFF; CDR3nt: TGTGCCAGCAGCTCTGGATGGGGGGAAGCGGGATCAGGCAATGAGCAGTTCTTC
d_gene: -; abundance: -; j_gene: TRBJ2-7; v_gene: TRBV9; CDR3aa: CASSVGSGTYEQYF; CDR3nt: TGTGCCAGCAGCGTAGGTTCAGGAACCTACGAGCAGTACTTC
d_gene: -; abundance: -; j_gene: TRBJ1-3; v_gene: TRBV6-5; CDR3aa: CASSYSKGGGNTIYF; CDR3nt: TGTGCCAGCAGTTACTCGAAAGGGGGTGGAAACACCATATATTTT
d_gene: TRBD2; abundance: -; j_gene: TRBJ2-7; v_gene: TRBV30; CDR3aa: CAWSPGGDEQYF; CDR3nt: TGTGCCTGGAGTCCCGGGGGGGACGAGCAGTACTTC
d_gene: TRBD1; abundance: -; j_gene: TRBJ2-7; v_gene: TRBV27; CDR3aa: CASRSTGGLNEQYF; CDR3nt: TGTGCCAGCCGATCCACAGGGGGCTTGAACGAGCAGTACTTC
d_gene: -; abundance: -; j_gene: TRBJ1-2; v_gene: TRBV27; CDR3aa: CASSDRPQEGYTF; CDR3nt: TGTGCCAGCAGCGACAGACCACAGGAAGGCTACACCTTC